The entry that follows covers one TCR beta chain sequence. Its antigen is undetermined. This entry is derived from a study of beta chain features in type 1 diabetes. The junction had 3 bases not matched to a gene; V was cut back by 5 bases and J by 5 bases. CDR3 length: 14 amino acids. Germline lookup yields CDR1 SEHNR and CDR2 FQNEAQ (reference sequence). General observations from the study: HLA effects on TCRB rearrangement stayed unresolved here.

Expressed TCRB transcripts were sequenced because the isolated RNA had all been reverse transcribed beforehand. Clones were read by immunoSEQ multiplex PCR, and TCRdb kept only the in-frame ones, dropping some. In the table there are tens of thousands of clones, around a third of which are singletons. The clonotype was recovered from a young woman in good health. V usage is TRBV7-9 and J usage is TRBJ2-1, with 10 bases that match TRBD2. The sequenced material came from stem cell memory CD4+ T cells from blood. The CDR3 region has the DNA TGTGCCAGCAGCGAACTAGCGGGAAACAATGAGCAGTTCTTC. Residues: CASSELAGNNEQFF.